Listed below are T cell receptor beta chains from one sample, sequenced in a study of blood T cell repertoires in COVID-19. The method was immunoSEQ multiplex PCR; TCRdb's version includes in-frame clones alone and lacks a portion of them. The repertoire holds roughly 150,000 clones, with approximately 84% as singletons. The specimen sequenced was peripheral blood. The receptors originated from a woman of 80 years or more with COVID-19, enrolled during active disease. Each CDR3 is given with its conserved first and last residue. Where a row states a size, it is once, few, many or the class of an expanded clone; other rows omit it.

j_call,clone_size,v_call,cdr3_aa
TRBJ1-1,NA,TRBV28,CASSSGAGGGTEAFF
TRBJ2-7,NA,TRBV19,CASKPRGSYSYEQYF
TRBJ2-1,NA,TRBV10-1,CASSEYRYNEQFF
TRBJ2-5,NA,TRBV9,CASSDTYHGEETQYF
TRBJ2-7,NA,TRBV7-8,CASSLVRDRFYEQYF
TRBJ1-1,once,TRBV5-1,CASRLGGDYTEAFF
TRBJ1-1,NA,TRBV30,CAWSPQGAGEAFF
TRBJ2-3,NA,TRBV11-2,CASSPPAGTTDTQYF
TRBJ2-1,NA,TRBV29-1,CSVDRAGDEQFF
TRBJ2-3,NA,TRBV5-1,CASSWAVVTDTQYF
TRBJ2-7,NA,TRBV9,CASSAPGLLSEQYF
TRBJ1-1,few,TRBV7-9,CASSRSDRVGEAFF
TRBJ1-2,NA,TRBV2,CASSSWTGGSYTF
TRBJ1-1,NA,TRBV7-9,CASSSGQGKDTEAFF
TRBJ2-7,NA,TRBV14,CASSLRDYSHEQYF
TRBJ2-3,NA,TRBV5-4,CASSQGQRTDTQYF
TRBJ2-6,NA,TRBV27,CASSDVGAGANVLTF
TRBJ2-3,few,TRBV19,CASSIGASGTPSDTQYF
TRBJ2-7,NA,TRBV11-2,CASSLVGQAREQYF
TRBJ2-3,NA,TRBV2,CASSVTGRTDTQYF
TRBJ2-7,few,TRBV27,CASSLLGGEQYF
TRBJ2-1,NA,TRBV10-2,CASSEQVLEQFF
TRBJ2-7,NA,TRBV5-1,CASGTGLYEQYF
TRBJ2-7,NA,TRBV7-9,CASSRSGRGGAGEQYF
TRBJ1-3,NA,TRBV10-3,CAISFDNRPGNTIYF
TRBJ1-5,NA,TRBV12-3/TRBV12-4,CASRKTEYQPQHF
TRBJ2-7,NA,TRBV18,CASSQVNSREDEQYF
TRBJ2-1,NA,TRBV6-5,CATQGLAGGYNEQFF
TRBJ1-5,NA,TRBV28,CASSYGTGIQPQHF
TRBJ1-1,NA,TRBV5-5,CASSLEDRWGTEAFF
TRBJ1-5,NA,TRBV6-5,CASITDRTNQPQHF
TRBJ1-1,NA,TRBV28,CASSLWGDMNTEAFF
TRBJ2-6,NA,TRBV11-2,CASSFLKANVLTF
TRBJ2-7,few,TRBV4-1,CASSQDLAGISYEQYF
TRBJ2-3,NA,TRBV18,CASSPPTSRPDTQYF
TRBJ2-1,NA,TRBV12-3/TRBV12-4,CASSRGTYNEQFF
TRBJ2-5,NA,TRBV24-1,CARDGTDEETQYF
TRBJ2-7,NA,TRBV28,CASSDAGTGVHEQYF
TRBJ2-3,NA,TRBV3-1/TRBV3-2,CASSPKWTGHGPLRTGIGQYF
TRBJ1-6,NA,TRBV9,CASSVVYNSPLHF
TRBJ1-5,few,TRBV7-8,CASSLAVGNQPQHF
TRBJ2-7,once,TRBV2,CASSPRTGGSASGRSNEQYF
TRBJ2-1,once,TRBV15,CATSRDRGVGEQFF
TRBJ1-4,NA,TRBV19,CASSSWTGGDEKLFF
TRBJ1-5,NA,TRBV2,CASSDLRVGQPQHF